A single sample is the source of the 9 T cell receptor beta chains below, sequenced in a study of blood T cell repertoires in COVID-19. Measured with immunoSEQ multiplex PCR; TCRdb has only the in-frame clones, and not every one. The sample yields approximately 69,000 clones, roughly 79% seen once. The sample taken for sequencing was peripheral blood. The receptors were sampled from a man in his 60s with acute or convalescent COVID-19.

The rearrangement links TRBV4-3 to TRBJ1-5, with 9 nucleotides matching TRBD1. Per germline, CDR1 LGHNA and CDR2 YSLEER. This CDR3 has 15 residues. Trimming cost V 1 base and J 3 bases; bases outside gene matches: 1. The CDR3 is CASSQVQGANQPQHF. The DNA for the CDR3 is TGCGCCAGCAGCCAAGTACAGGGGGCCAATCAGCCCCAGCATTTT.

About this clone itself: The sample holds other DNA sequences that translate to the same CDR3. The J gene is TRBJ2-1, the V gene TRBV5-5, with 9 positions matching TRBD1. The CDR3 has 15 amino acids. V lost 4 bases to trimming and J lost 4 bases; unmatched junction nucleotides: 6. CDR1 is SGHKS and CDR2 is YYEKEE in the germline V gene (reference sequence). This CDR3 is CASSLGQGPYNEQFF. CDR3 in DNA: TGTGCCAGCAGCCTTGGACAGGGGCCTTACAATGAGCAGTTCTTC.

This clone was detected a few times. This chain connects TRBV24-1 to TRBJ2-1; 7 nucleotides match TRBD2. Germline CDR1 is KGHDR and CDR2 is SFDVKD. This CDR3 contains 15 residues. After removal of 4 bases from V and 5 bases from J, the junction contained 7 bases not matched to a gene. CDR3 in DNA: TGTGCCACCAGTGACCCCGGACTAGGAAACAATGAGCAGTTCTTC. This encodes CATSDPGLGNNEQFF.

The CDR3 DNA reads TGTGCCAGCAGTTACCTCCCCACACAGCCCCAGCATTTT. Residues: CASSYLPTQPQHF. This chain joins TRBV6-2 or TRBV6-3 and TRBJ1-5; D is unclear. Germline CDR1 and CDR2: MNHEY and SVGEGT. V lost 2 bases, J lost 7 bases, and 9 bases lay in between. The CDR3 is 13 amino acids.

The CDR3 is CASSYSANYGYTF. For the CDR3, the DNA is TGTGCCAGCAGTTACAGCGCTAACTATGGCTACACCTTC. The chain couples TRBV6-5 to TRBJ1-2; D remains unclear. Germline assignment: CDR1 MNHEY and CDR2 SVGAGI. The CDR3 runs to 13 residues. With 2 bases removed from V and 0 bases from J, the gap between germline ends came to 4 bases.

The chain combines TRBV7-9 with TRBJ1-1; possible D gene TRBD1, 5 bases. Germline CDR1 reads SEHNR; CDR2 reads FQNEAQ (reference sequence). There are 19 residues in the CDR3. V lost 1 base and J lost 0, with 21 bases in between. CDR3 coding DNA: TGTGCCAGCAGCTTAGAGGGTGGCAGGGTAGTCGGAGTGAACACTGAAGCTTTCTTT. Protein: CASSLEGGRVVGVNTEAFF.

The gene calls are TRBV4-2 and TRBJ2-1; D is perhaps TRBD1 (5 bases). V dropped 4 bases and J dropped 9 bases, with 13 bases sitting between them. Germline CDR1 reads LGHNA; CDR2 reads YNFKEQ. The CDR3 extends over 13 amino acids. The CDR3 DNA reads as TGTGCCAGCAGCCTCAGGGTTTCAGTTGAGCAGTTCTTC. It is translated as CASSLRVSVEQFF.

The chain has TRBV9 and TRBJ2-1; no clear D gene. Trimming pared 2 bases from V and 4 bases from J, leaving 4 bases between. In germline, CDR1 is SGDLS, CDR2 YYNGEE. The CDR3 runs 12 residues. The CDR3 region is CASSVGYNEQFF. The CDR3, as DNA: TGTGCCAGCAGCGTCGGGTACAATGAGCAGTTCTTC.

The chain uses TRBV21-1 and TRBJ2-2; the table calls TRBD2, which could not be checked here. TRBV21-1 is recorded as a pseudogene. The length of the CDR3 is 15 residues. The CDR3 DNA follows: TGTGCCAGCAGCAACCGACTAGCCGAACACCGGGGAGCTGTTTTT. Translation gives CASSNRLAEHRGAVF.